Listed below are T cell receptor beta chains from one sample, sequenced in a study of blood T cell repertoires in COVID-19. Data came from immunoSEQ multiplex PCR; TCRdb stores just in-frame clones and leaves some out. In the table there are about 440,000 clones, about 89% of which are singletons. Sequencing used peripheral blood. The receptors were gathered from a woman in her thirties with acute or convalescent COVID-19. Both conserved end residues are part of each CDR3. D genes are given only for firm matches. Clone size is not always given. Where it is, it says once, few, many or a class for expanded clones.

clone_size j_call v_call d_call cdr3_aa cdr3_nt
. TRBJ2-2 TRBV2 . CASSGPAGRTGELFF TGTGCCAGCAGTGGCCCGGCAGGAAGGACCGGGGAGCTGTTTTTT
. TRBJ2-7 TRBV14 TRBD1 CASSHQGQGHEQYF TGTGCCAGCAGCCACCAGGGACAGGGACACGAGCAGTACTTC
. TRBJ1-1 TRBV19 . CASSTSRGTEAFF TGTGCCAGTAGTACATCCCGGGGGACTGAAGCTTTCTTT
. TRBJ1-1 TRBV10-1 . CASSVKGSTEAFF TGCGCCAGCAGTGTAAAGGGGTCCACTGAAGCTTTCTTT
. TRBJ1-2 TRBV3-1/TRBV3-2 . CASSQDPGSRGYTF TGTGCCAGCAGCCAAGATCCAGGGTCGAGGGGCTACACCTTC
once TRBJ2-2 TRBV6-5 . CASSYGRTGELFF TGTGCCAGCAGTTATGGCCGCACCGGGGAGCTGTTTTTT
many TRBJ1-5 TRBV28 TRBD1 CASSGTGNNQPQHF TGTGCCAGCAGTGGGACAGGGAACAATCAGCCCCAGCATTTT
. TRBJ1-2 TRBV5-1 TRBD1 CASSPSGGINGDGYTF TGCGCCAGCAGCCCTTCAGGGGGCATTAACGGCGATGGCTACACCTTC
. TRBJ1-5 TRBV19 . CASSAESFQPQHF TGTGCCAGTAGTGCGGAATCCTTTCAGCCCCAGCATTTT
. TRBJ2-7 TRBV28 TRBD1 CASSQTGLRNAYEQYF TGTGCCAGCAGTCAGACAGGGCTGAGAAATGCCTACGAGCAGTACTTC
. TRBJ1-2 TRBV4-2 TRBD1 CASSHPGTGTVGYTF TGTGCCAGCAGCCATCCCGGGACAGGGACTGTCGGCTACACCTTC
. TRBJ1-1 TRBV2 . CASRGRLRSTEAFF TGTGCCAGCAGGGGGAGGCTACGGAGCACTGAAGCTTTCTTT
. TRBJ2-1 TRBV9 TRBD1 CASSVAGTEYNEQFF TGTGCCAGCAGCGTAGCCGGGACAGAGTACAATGAGCAGTTCTTC
. TRBJ2-7 TRBV6-6 TRBD1 CASSYTGQGMSEYF TGTGCCAGCAGTTACACAGGACAGGGGATGAGCGAGTACTTC
. TRBJ2-6 TRBV7-9 TRBD1 CASGYVQGVSSGANVLTF TGTGCCAGCGGATACGTACAGGGGGTGAGCTCTGGGGCCAACGTCCTGACTTTC
. TRBJ1-5 TRBV28 TRBD1 CASDFNGQGAGQPQHF TGTGCCAGCGACTTCAACGGACAGGGGGCCGGACAGCCCCAGCATTTT
. TRBJ1-5 TRBV18 . CASSQDRSPPGTQHF TGTGCCAGCTCACAGGACAGAAGCCCGCCGGGGACCCAGCATTTT
. TRBJ2-7 TRBV3-1/TRBV3-2 TRBD1 CASSRDRGNEQYF TGTGCCAGCAGCCGGGACAGGGGGAACGAGCAGTACTTC